This T cell receptor beta chain appears in the sequencing data of a study of blood T cell repertoires in COVID-19. Profiled with immunoSEQ multiplex PCR; TCRdb holds only in-frame clones, not every one. The sample has 110,000 to 150,000 clones, 86% seen once. In regard to this clone: Compared with germline, one end of the junction differs, possibly owing to a read error.

Germline V gene lookup returns CDR1 SGHVS and CDR2 FQNEAQ. The CDR3 totals 12 residues. Cohort assignment relied on participant-reported clinical history. This receptor was identified in a man aged 45-60 years who had recovered from COVID-19. The specimen sequenced was PBMCs or T cells enriched from blood (not recorded which). The chain employs TRBV7-8 and TRBJ2-7, with TRBD1 identical over 7 bases. DNA of the CDR3: TGTGCCAGCAGCTCTACATGGGACAGTCCAGACTTC. Translation: CASSSTWDSPDF.